A single sample is the source of the 5 T cell receptor beta chains below, sequenced in a study of CD8+ T cells in alopecia areata. Following extraction, RNA underwent reverse transcription to cDNA, which served as the sequencing template. The data were produced by immunoSEQ multiplex PCR, yet TCRdb's version contains in-frame clones alone and is incomplete. The sample has 130,000 to 150,000 clones; around 47% are singletons. Sequencing was done on a sample of CD4+ T cells sorted from blood. The source of these receptors is a human donor with alopecia areata.

This clone was recorded a few times. V is TRBV29-1 and J is TRBJ2-1; 7 positions agree with TRBD1. The V and J ends lost 6 bases and 7 bases, in that order; junction bases with no gene match: 9. The V gene's germline CDR1 is SQVTM and CDR2 ANQGSEA. The CDR3 spans 13 residues. The CDR3, as DNA: TGCAGCGTACAGAGGGGGCTGAGGAATGAGCAGTTCTTC. Amino acid sequence: CSVQRGLRNEQFF.

V usage is TRBV2 and J usage is TRBJ2-3; D ambiguous. CDR3 length: 12 amino acids. The V gene lost 3 bases and the J gene lost 8 bases, with 9 bases spanning the gap. Germline CDR1 SNHLY, CDR2 FYNNEI. The CDR3 loop reads CASSDAYGTQYF. The DNA of the CDR3 is TGTGCCAGCAGTGATGCCTACGGTACGCAGTATTTT. The entire variable domain, with the rest obtained from reference TRBV2 and TRBJ2-3, is as follows: EPEVTQTPSHQVTQMGQEVILRCVPISNHLYFYWYRQILGQKVEFLVSFYNNEISEKSEIFDDQFSVERPDGSNFTLKIRSTKLEDSAMYFCASSDAYGTQYFGPGTRLTVL.

This clone was seen only a few times. The chain is built from TRBV5-1 and TRBJ2-2; D might be TRBD1 or TRBD2, each matching 6 bases. CDR3 length equals 15 residues. V was trimmed by 3 bases and J by 6 bases, leaving 15 bases between them. Germline V lookup: CDR1 SGHRS, CDR2 YFSETQ. The CDR3 spells CASSWDTSGAGELFF. DNA for the CDR3: TGCGCCAGCAGCTGGGACACTTCGGGGGCCGGGGAGCTGTTTTTT.

This clone was counted a few times. The rearrangement joins TRBV7-9 to TRBJ2-7; 9 bases line up with TRBD1. CDR1 is SEHNR and CDR2 is FQNEAQ in the germline V gene (reference sequence). The ends lost 2 bases at V and 2 bases at J; junction bases unmatched: 4. The CDR3 has 15 residues. DNA of the CDR3: TGTGCCAGCAGCTTACAGGGACAGGGAGCCTACGAGCAGTACTTC. Its protein product is CASSLQGQGAYEQYF.

The chain joins TRBV5-1 to TRBJ2-7; D is unresolved. Germline loops: CDR1 SGHRS, CDR2 YFSETQ. The CDR3 is made up of 12 amino acids. Trimming pared 4 bases from V and 2 bases from J, leaving 7 bases between. The CDR3 here is CASSTGPYEQYF. The CDR3 nucleotides are TGCGCCAGCAGCACCGGACCCTACGAGCAGTACTTC. Complete variable domain (other parts from reference TRBV5-1 and TRBJ2-7): KAGVTQTPRYLIKTRGQQVTLSCSPISGHRSVSWYQQTPGQGLQFLFEYFSETQRNKGNFPGRFSGRQFSNSRSEMNVSTLELGDSALYLCASSTGPYEQYFGPGTRLTVT.